This T cell receptor (beta chain) appears in the sequencing data of a study of regulatory T cells in long-lasting Graves disease. Time point in this sample: newly diagnosed GD, antithyroid drugs for less than 3 months. Researchers made the TCR library from RNA that was extracted from PBMCs. Per the germline V gene, CDR1 is LGHDT and CDR2 is YNNKEL (reference sequence). This CDR3 is 15 amino acids long. The trim removed 4 bases at V and 5 bases at J, leaving 10 bases unmatched. CDR3 regions were amplified by Arm-PCR using iRepertoire HTBI primers to build TCR beta libraries. TCRdb independently ran MiXCR on the multiplex PCR reads; one entry per CDR3 protein. The data show 550,000 to 700,000 distinct CDR3 sequences, around 15% seen once. This clonotype was recorded many times. The same specimen was also included in a second study, on T cells in Graves' hyperthyroidism and ophthalmopathy.

The sample was peripheral blood mononuclear cells (PBMCs), taken at new diagnosis, from a patient treated with antithyroid drugs. This TCR derives from a man aged 18 to 35 with Graves disease. The genes are TRBV3-1 and TRBJ1-1; the match to TRBD1 covers 7 bases. In nucleotides, the CDR3 is TGTGCCAGCAGCCCGGGACAGACGAGATGGACTGAAGCTTTCTTT. It translates to CASSPGQTRWTEAFF.